This TCR beta chain is from a study of OX40 agonist ivuxolimab in advanced cancers. The overall study: Averaging about 60 years in age, with a range of about 23 to 80, the cohort was about 85% male.

Here immunoSEQ multiplex PCR was the method, and the copy in TCRdb shows in-frame clones only, minus some. This table holds around 98,000 clones, roughly 89% found once. The CDR3 length is 14 residues. V was clipped by 10 bases and J by 7 bases; unmatched bases: 15. From germline, CDR1 is MNHNS and CDR2 SASEGT. The clonotype comes from an adult with an advanced solid tumor such as melanoma, head and neck, liver or kidney cancer. This rearrangement joins TRBV6-1 to TRBJ1-2, with 7 bases lining up with TRBD1. Sequences were derived from CD4+ or CD8+ T cells sorted from blood, sampled in a trial of the OX40 agonist ivuxolimab. CDR3 region: CATRPPTGFLGYTF. CDR3 bases: TGTGCCACCCGTCCCCCGACAGGGTTCCTTGGCTACACCTTC.